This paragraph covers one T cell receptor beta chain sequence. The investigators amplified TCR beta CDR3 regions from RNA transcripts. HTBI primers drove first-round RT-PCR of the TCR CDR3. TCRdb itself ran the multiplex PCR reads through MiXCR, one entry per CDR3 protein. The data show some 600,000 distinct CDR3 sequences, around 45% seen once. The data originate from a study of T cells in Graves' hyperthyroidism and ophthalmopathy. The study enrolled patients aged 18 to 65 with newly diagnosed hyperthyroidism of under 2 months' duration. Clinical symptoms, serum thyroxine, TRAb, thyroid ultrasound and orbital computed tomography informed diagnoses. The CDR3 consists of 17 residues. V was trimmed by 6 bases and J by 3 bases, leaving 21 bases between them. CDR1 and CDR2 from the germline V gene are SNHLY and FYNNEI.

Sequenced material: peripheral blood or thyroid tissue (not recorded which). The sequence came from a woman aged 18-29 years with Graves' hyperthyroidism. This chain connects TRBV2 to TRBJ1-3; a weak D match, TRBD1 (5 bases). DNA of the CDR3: TGTGCCAGCAGCACCATTCGCGCGGGGGTAGGTGGAAACACCATATATTTT. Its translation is CASSTIRAGVGGNTIYF.